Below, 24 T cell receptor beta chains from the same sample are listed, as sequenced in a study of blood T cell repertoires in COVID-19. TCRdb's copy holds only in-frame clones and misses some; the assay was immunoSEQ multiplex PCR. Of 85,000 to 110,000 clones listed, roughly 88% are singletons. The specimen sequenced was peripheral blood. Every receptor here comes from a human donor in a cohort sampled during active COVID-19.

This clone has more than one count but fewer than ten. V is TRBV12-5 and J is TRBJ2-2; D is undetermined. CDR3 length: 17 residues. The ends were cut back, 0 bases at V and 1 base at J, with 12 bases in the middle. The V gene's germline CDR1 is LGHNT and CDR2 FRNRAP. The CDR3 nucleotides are TGTGCTAGTGGTTTGGTACCCAGGTCGGAGAACACCGGGGAGCTGTTTTTT. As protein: CASGLVPRSENTGELFF.

This CDR3 is CATSDPTSGGYEQYF. The CDR3 coding sequence is TGTGCCACCAGTGATCCTACTAGCGGCGGGTACGAGCAGTACTTC. V is TRBV24-1 and J is TRBJ2-7, with 8 bases lining up with TRBD2. CDR1 is KGHDR, CDR2 SFDVKD, per germline. This CDR3 comprises 15 residues. Trimming at V came to 3 bases and at J to 4 bases, leaving 7 bases not matched to a gene.

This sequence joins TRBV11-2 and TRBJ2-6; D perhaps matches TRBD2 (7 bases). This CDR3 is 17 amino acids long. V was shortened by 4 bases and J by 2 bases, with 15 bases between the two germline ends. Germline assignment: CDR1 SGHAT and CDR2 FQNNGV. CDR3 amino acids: CASSSRGPSAGANVLTF. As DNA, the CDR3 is TGTGCCAGCAGCTCGCGGGGGCCCTCGGCTGGGGCCAACGTCCTGACTTTC.

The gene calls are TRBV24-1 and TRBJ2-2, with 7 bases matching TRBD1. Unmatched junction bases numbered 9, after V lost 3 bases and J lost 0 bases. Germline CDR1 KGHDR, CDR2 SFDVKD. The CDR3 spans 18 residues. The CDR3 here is CATSDKHTGTANTGELFF. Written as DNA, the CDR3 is TGTGCCACCAGTGATAAGCACACTGGGACAGCGAACACCGGGGAGCTGTTTTTT.

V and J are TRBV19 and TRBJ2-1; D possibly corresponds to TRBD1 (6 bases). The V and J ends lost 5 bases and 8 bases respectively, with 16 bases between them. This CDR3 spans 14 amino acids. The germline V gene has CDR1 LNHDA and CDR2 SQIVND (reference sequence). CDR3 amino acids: CASSPQGRGYEQFF. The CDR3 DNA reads TGTGCCAGTAGTCCTCAGGGGCGCGGGTATGAGCAGTTCTTC.

CDR3 coding DNA: TGTGCCAGCAGCTTAAGTTCTAGCGGCTACGAGCAGTACTTC. It is translated as CASSLSSSGYEQYF. The J gene is TRBJ2-7, the V gene TRBV7-9; 7 bases agree with TRBD2. Germline lookup yields CDR1 SEHNR and CDR2 FQNEAQ (reference sequence). The V segment lost 2 bases and the J segment 3 bases; nucleotides outside the gene matches: 4. The CDR3 contains 14 residues.

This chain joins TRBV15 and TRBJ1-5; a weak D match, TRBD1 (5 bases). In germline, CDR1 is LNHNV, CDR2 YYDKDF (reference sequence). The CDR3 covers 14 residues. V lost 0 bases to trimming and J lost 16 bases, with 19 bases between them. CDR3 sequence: CATSRDNGAELGHF. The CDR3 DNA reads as TGTGCCACCAGCAGAGATAATGGGGCAGAGCTGGGACATTTT.

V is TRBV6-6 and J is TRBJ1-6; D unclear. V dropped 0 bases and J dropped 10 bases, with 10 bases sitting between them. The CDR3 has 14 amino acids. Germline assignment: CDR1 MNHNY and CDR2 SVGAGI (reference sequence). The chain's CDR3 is CASSYSTERSPLHF. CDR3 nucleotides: TGTGCCAGCAGTTACTCAACAGAACGATCACCCCTCCACTTT.

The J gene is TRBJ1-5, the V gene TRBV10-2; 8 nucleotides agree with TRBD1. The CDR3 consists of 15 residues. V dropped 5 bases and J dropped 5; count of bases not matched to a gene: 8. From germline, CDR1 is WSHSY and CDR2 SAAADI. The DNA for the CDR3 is TGCGCCAGCAGTCCTCTAACAGGGGGGGATCAGCCCCAGCATTTT. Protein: CASSPLTGGDQPQHF.

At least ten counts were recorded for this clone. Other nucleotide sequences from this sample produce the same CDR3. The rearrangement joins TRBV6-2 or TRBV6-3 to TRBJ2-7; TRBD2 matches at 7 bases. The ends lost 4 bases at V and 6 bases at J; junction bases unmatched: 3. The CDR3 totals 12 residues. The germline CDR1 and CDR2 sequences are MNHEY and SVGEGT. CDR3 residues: CASSWSGGEQYF. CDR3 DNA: TGTGCCAGCAGTTGGTCGGGGGGCGAGCAGTACTTC.

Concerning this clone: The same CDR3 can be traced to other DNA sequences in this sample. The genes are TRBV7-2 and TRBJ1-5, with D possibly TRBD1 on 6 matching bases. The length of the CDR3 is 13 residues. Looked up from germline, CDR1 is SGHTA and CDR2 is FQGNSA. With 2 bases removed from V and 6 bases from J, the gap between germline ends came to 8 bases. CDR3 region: CASSLRGGQPQHF. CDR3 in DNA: TGTGCCAGCAGCTTAAGAGGGGGTCAGCCCCAGCATTTT.

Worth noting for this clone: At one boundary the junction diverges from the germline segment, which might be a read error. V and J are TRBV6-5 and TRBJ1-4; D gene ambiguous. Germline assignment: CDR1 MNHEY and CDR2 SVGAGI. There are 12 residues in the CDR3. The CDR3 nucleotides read TGTGCCAGCAATTACAGCTGGGAAAAACTGTTTTTT. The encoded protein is CASNYSWEKLFF.

CDR3 nucleotide sequence: TGTGCCAGTAGTATAGAAGCGACAGGGGTCCAAGAGACCCAGTACTTC. This codes for CASSIEATGVQETQYF. The chain employs TRBV19 and TRBJ2-5; the match to TRBD1 covers 8 bases. There are 16 residues in the CDR3. Germline V gene sequence: CDR1 LNHDA, CDR2 SQIVND (reference sequence). V was clipped by 0 bases and J by 1 base; unmatched bases: 4.

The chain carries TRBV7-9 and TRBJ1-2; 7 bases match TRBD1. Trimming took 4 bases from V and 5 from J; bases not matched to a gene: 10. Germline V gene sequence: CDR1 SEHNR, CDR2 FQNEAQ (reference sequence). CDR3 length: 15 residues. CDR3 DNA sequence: TGTGCCAGCAGCTCCTCTGGCGGGACAGCATATGGCTACACCTTC. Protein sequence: CASSSSGGTAYGYTF. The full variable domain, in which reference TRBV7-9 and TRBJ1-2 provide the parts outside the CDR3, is DTGVSQNPRHKITKRGQNVTFRCDPISEHNRLYWYRQTLGQGPEFLTYFQNEAQLEKSRLLSDRFSAERPKGSFSTLEIQRTEQGDSAMYLCASSSSGGTAYGYTFGSGTRLTVV.

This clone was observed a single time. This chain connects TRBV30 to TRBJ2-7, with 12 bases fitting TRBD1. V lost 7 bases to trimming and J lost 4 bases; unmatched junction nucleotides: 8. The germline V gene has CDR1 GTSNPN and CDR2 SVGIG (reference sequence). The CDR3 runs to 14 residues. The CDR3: CASTGDRGLYEQYF. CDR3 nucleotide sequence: TGTGCCTCTACCGGGGACAGGGGGCTTTACGAGCAGTACTTC.

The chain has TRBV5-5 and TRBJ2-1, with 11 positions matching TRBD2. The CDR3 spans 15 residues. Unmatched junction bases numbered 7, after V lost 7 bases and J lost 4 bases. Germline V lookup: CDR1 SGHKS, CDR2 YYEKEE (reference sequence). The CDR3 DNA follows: TGTGCCAGCGGAAGACTAGCGGGGCAATACAATGAGCAGTTCTTC. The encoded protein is CASGRLAGQYNEQFF.

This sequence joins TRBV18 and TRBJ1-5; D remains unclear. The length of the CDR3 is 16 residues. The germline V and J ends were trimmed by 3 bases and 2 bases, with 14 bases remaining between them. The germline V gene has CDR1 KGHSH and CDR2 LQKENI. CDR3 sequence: CASSPNPLGGNQPQHF. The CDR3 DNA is TGTGCCAGCTCACCTAACCCTTTGGGAGGCAATCAGCCCCAGCATTTT.

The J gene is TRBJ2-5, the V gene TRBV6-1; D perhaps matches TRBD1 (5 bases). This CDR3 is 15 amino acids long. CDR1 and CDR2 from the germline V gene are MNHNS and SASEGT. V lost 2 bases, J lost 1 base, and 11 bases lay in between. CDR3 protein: CASSELRGSQETQYF. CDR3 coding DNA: TGTGCCAGCAGTGAATTAAGGGGCAGCCAAGAGACCCAGTACTTC.

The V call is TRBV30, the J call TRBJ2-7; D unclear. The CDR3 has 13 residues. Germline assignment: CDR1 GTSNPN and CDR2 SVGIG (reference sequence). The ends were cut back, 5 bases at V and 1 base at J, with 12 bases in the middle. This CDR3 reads CAWEEFGSYEQYF. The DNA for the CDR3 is TGTGCCTGGGAGGAGTTTGGATCCTACGAGCAGTACTTC.

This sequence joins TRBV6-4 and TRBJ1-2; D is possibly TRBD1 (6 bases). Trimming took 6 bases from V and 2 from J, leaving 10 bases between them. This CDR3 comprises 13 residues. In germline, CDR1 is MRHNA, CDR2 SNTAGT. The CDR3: CASRDTGNYGYTF. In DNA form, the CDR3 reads TGTGCCAGCAGGGACACAGGGAACTATGGCTACACCTTC.

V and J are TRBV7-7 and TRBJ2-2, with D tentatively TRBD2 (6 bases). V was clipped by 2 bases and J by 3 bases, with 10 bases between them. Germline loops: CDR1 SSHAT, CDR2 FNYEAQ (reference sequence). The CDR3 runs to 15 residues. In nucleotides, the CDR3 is TGTGCCAGCAGCTTACAAGGAGGGTACACCGGGGAGCTGTTTTTT. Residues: CASSLQGGYTGELFF.

CDR3 DNA sequence: TGTGCCAGCAGGCGGGACGGATCACCGGGGCCCTACGAGCAGTACTTC. This sequence encodes CASRRDGSPGPYEQYF. This sequence joins TRBV7-3 and TRBJ2-7; possibly TRBD2 for D (6 bases). The germline V gene has CDR1 SGHTA and CDR2 FQGTGA. This CDR3 has 16 amino acids. Trimming left V 6 bases short and J 2 bases short, with 20 bases between.

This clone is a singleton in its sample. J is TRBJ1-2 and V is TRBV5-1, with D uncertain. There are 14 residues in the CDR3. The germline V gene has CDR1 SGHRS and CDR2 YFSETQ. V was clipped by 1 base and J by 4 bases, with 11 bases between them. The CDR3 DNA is TGCGCCAGCAGCTTGTCTTCGGAGGCCTATGGCTACACCTTC. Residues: CASSLSSEAYGYTF. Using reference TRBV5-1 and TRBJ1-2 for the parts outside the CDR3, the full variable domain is KAGVTQTPRYLIKTRGQQVTLSCSPISGHRSVSWYQQTPGQGLQFLFEYFSETQRNKGNFPGRFSGRQFSNSRSEMNVSTLELGDSALYLCASSLSSEAYGYTFGSGTRLTVV.

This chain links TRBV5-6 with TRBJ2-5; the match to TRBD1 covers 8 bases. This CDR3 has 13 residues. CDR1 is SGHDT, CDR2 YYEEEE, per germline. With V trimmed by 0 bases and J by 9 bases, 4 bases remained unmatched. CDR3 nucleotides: TGTGCCAGCAGCTTGGGCAGGGGGCCGGCCCAGTACTTC. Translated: CASSLGRGPAQYF. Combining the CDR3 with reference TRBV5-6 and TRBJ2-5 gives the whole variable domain DAGVTQSPTHLIKTRGQQVTLRCSPKSGHDTVSWYQQALGQGPQFIFQYYEEEERQRGNFPDRFSGHQFPNYSSELNVNALLLGDSALYLCASSLGRGPAQYFGPGTRLLVL.